The subject of this entry is one T cell receptor (beta chain). Its antigen is not yet known. Base qualities are not recorded, but no much larger clone differs from it by a single base. Including the terminal cysteine and phenylalanine, the CDR3 comprises 15 residues. Of the read, only the CDR3 DNA is kept; its 45 bases are in frame from base 1. Taken from the germline V gene, the CDR1 and CDR2 loops are LGHNA and YNFKEQ. Germline trimming amounts to 0 bases on V and 11 bases on J, with 11 as the count of junction bases outside the gene matches. Patient enrollment in ICON started in the first half of 2016, and the final patient was enrolled in the second half of 2018. From a subcohort of 70 or so patients, fresh tumor and matched uninvolved tissue were collected for in-depth immune analyses, including TCR sequencing. DNA for TCR sequencing was isolated from bulk tissue, and no cell sorting was done.

This sample is drawn from a study of tumor-infiltrating lymphocytes in localized non-small cell lung cancer (dated by TCRdb to 2020 to 2023). Looking at the study overall: The cohort included patients whose samples were collected after neoadjuvant chemotherapy, as well as both smokers and never-smokers and several histologies. Flow cytometry, multiplex immunofluorescence, RNA-seq, exome sequencing and proteomics were applied to the same patients as TCR sequencing, which was one of several integrated assays. The overall ICON cohort was composed of over a hundred surgical patients with localized non-small cell lung cancer whose tumors were resected. The paired tumor versus uninvolved lung comparison of immunoSEQ T-cell fraction included 55 patients. From each patient came resected tumor tissue plus uninvolved lung tissue from that same patient, and the uninvolved lung tissue was described as non-adjacent to the tumor. The paper as a whole reports these results and caveats: Because different assays used different pieces of the same tissue, technical variation could not be distinguished from intratumor heterogeneity. Assay coverage varied across patients depending on available tissue quantity, so only a subset of the cohort had TCR sequencing. TCRbeta sequencing supported higher T cell infiltration in tumors than in uninvolved lung tissue, consistent with immunofluorescence CD3 counts. Recurrence-free survival showed no association with tumor T-cell fraction from TCR sequencing (p = 0.61). No difference in TCR-derived T-cell fraction was observed between the flow cytometry-defined immunotypes IM1 (good prognosis) and IM2 (poor prognosis).

The immunoSEQ assay used for TCR sequencing gave the T-cell fraction in both tumor and uninvolved lung tissue. Per the original workflow: To analyze survival, patients were divided into a high T-cell fraction group (upper tertile) and a low T-cell fraction group (lower two tertiles), and the two groups were compared using a log-rank test. Paired tumor versus uninvolved lung differences in T-cell fraction were tested with a signed-rank test. TCRdb took over this immuneACCESS table, retaining in-frame rearrangements with V and J assigned. Such tables are incomplete; in checked studies, under half of the missing clones stem from an unresolved V gene, and the remainder is unexplained. That table furnishes V, J and clone size, whereas the DNA furnished D and trimming. This sample is represented by more than 15,000 clones; 55% to 70% of them were singletons. The ten most abundant clones make up 5.5% to 7.5% of the sample.

The receptor was derived from a human donor with non-small cell lung cancer. Recombination joined TRBV4-2 with TRBJ1-1, and 8 junctional nucleotides match TRBD1. The sample taken for sequencing was lung tumor tissue. CDR3 region: CASSQESQGARDAFF. The nucleotide sequence is given as TGTGCCAGCAGCCAAGAATCCCAGGGGGCGAGAGATGCTTTCTTT.